This TCR beta chain comes out of a study of type 1 regulatory T cells. For the study at large: T-allo10 is a Tr1-enriched, alloantigen-specific CD4 T cell product made in vitro.

In regard to this clonotype: Its specificity is unknown.

CDR1 and CDR2 (germline): SGHNT, YYREEE (reference sequence). This CDR3 is 16 amino acids long. V was pared by 4 bases and J by 5 bases, with 14 bases of the junction left unmatched. Each CDR3 protein gets one entry after TCRdb re-called the reads with MiXCR. Of roughly 60,000 distinct CDR3 sequences in the sample, 62% were seen once. The TCR originated in a human donor in good health. Specimen: cultured non-Tr1 T cells, either the whole culture or a sorted T cell fraction (not recorded which). The chain links TRBV5-4 to TRBJ2-5; 7 bases agree with TRBD2. CDR3 protein: CASSQSVAGVGETQYF. CDR3 DNA sequence: TGTGCCAGCAGCCAGAGCGTGGCGGGAGTTGGGGAGACCCAGTACTTC.